The 12 T cell receptor beta chains reported below all come from one sample, sequenced in a study of cytomegalovirus exposure and HLA in healthy donors listed by TCRdb under 2017. Libraries were built with the immunoSEQ multiplex PCR assay. A mixture of 60 forward primers for TCR Vbeta segments and 13 reverse primers for TCR Jbeta segments was used in the multiplex PCR. TCRdb holds this immuneACCESS table with in-frame rearrangements only. Some clones are missing; in checked studies, unresolved V genes explain under half, and the rest has no known cause. The sample profile shows about 110,000 clones; around three quarters of them were found once. Around 3% of the sample lies in the top ten. The sequenced material came from PBMCs. Every receptor here comes from a young woman in good health and CMV-seropositive.

The V gene is TRBV7-6, the J gene TRBJ2-5, with 8 bases that match TRBD1. Trimming cost V 5 bases and J 5 bases; bases outside gene matches: 10. Germline CDR1 and CDR2: SGHVS and FNYEAQ. The CDR3 length is 15 residues. The CDR3 region is CASSPQGASSETQYF. CDR3 DNA sequence: TGTGCCAGCAGCCCCCAGGGGGCCTCCTCGGAGACCCAGTACTTC.

The CDR3 protein is CASSLSGLDAEQFF. The CDR3 DNA sequence: TGTGCCAGCAGTTTATCGGGACTAGATGCTGAGCAGTTCTTC. This chain links TRBV27 with TRBJ2-1, with 8 bases fitting TRBD2. J was trimmed by 9 bases and V by 0 bases; bases with no gene match: 4. The CDR3 has 14 residues. CDR1 is MNHEY and CDR2 is SMNVEV in the germline V gene (reference sequence).

The J gene is TRBJ1-6, the V gene TRBV19; D gene uncertain. V lost 5 bases to trimming and J lost 7 bases, with 15 bases between them. Germline CDR1 and CDR2: LNHDA and SQIVND (reference sequence). The CDR3 length is 15 residues. The CDR3 here is CASSPEGRGNSPLHF. DNA of the CDR3: TGTGCCAGTAGTCCCGAAGGACGAGGGAATTCACCCCTCCACTTT.

The chain couples TRBV6-1 to TRBJ2-7; possible D gene TRBD1, 6 bases. The germline CDR1 and CDR2 sequences are MNHNS and SASEGT. The CDR3 is 13 amino acids. Trimming took 8 bases from V and 2 from J, leaving 13 bases between them. The CDR3, as DNA: TGTGCCAGCGCCCGGGACACCCCCTACGAGCAGTACTTC. It specifies CASARDTPYEQYF.

This clone was counted between two and nine times. This rearrangement joins TRBV9 to TRBJ1-2; D might be TRBD1 (6 bases). Germline V gene data show CDR1 as SGDLS and CDR2 as YYNGEE. The ends were cut back, 4 bases at V and 4 bases at J, with 17 bases in the middle. The CDR3 is 15 residues long. DNA of the CDR3: TGTGCCAGCAGCCCAAGACAGGCGAGGATCTATGGCTACACCTTC. Its protein is CASSPRQARIYGYTF.

The chain links TRBV2 to TRBJ1-2; D may be TRBD1 (6 bases). V was cut by 4 bases and J by 0 bases, with 9 bases left in between. Germline values: CDR1 SNHLY, CDR2 FYNNEI. This CDR3 is 14 amino acids long. The CDR3 spells CASSGAGANYGYTF. CDR3 nucleotide sequence: TGTGCCAGCAGTGGGGCAGGGGCTAACTATGGCTACACCTTC.

J is TRBJ1-4 and V is TRBV4-1; 7 bases match TRBD1. The V segment lost 4 bases and the J segment 4 bases; nucleotides outside the gene matches: 6. The CDR3 loop spans 15 amino acids. CDR1 MGHRA and CDR2 YSYEKL come from the germline V gene. Written as DNA, the CDR3 is TGCGCCAGCAGCCCAGGGGGATGGATTAATGAAAAACTGTTTTTT. It encodes CASSPGGWINEKLFF.

This clone was recorded only once. The rearrangement links TRBV5-1 to TRBJ1-2; 7 bases map to TRBD1. The CDR3 has 14 residues. The junction had 5 bases not matched to a gene; V was cut back by 1 base and J by 5 bases. The germline CDR1 and CDR2 sequences are SGHRS and YFSETQ. The CDR3 nucleotides are TGCGCCAGCAGCTTGAATCGACAGGGTTATGGCTACACCTTC. The encoded protein is CASSLNRQGYGYTF. Using reference TRBV5-1 and TRBJ1-2 for the parts outside the CDR3, the full variable domain is KAGVTQTPRYLIKTRGQQVTLSCSPISGHRSVSWYQQTPGQGLQFLFEYFSETQRNKGNFPGRFSGRQFSNSRSEMNVSTLELGDSALYLCASSLNRQGYGYTFGSGTRLTVV.

The chain joins TRBV27 to TRBJ1-2; 9 nucleotides align to TRBD1. With V trimmed by 3 bases and J by 8 bases, 7 bases remained unmatched. The CDR3 consists of 14 residues. The germline CDR1 and CDR2 sequences are MNHEY and SMNVEV (reference sequence). The DNA for the CDR3 is TGTGCCAGCAGTTTTACAGGGGGCGCTGAAGGCTACACCTTC. It codes for CASSFTGGAEGYTF.

CDR3 amino acids: CASSATSGDFYEQYF. CDR3 coding DNA: TGTGCCAGCAGCGCCACTAGCGGAGACTTCTACGAGCAGTACTTC. The V call is TRBV7-3, the J call TRBJ2-7; 8 bases are shared with TRBD2. V dropped 5 bases and J dropped 3; count of bases not matched to a gene: 9. The germline V gene encodes CDR1 SGHTA and CDR2 FQGTGA. CDR3 size: 15 residues.

This clone turned up a few times. This rearrangement joins TRBV10-3 to TRBJ1-3; 10 bases line up with TRBD1. Germline V gene sequence: CDR1 ENHRY, CDR2 SYGVKD. V shed 2 bases and J 3 bases; nucleotides not matched to a gene: 7. The CDR3 has 17 amino acids. The CDR3: CAISEPPDRGIGNTIYF. The CDR3 DNA is TGTGCCATCAGTGAGCCCCCGGACAGGGGGATTGGAAACACCATATATTTT.

This clone was detected only a few times. The chain employs TRBV5-6 and TRBJ2-1; 9 positions agree with TRBD2. Looked up from germline, CDR1 is SGHDT and CDR2 is YYEEEE. The CDR3 is 15 residues long. V gave up 4 bases and J gave up 4 bases; unmatched junction bases: 6. DNA of the CDR3: TGTGCCAGCAGCCCCTTTGCGGGAGGGTACAATGAGCAGTTCTTC. This codes for CASSPFAGGYNEQFF.